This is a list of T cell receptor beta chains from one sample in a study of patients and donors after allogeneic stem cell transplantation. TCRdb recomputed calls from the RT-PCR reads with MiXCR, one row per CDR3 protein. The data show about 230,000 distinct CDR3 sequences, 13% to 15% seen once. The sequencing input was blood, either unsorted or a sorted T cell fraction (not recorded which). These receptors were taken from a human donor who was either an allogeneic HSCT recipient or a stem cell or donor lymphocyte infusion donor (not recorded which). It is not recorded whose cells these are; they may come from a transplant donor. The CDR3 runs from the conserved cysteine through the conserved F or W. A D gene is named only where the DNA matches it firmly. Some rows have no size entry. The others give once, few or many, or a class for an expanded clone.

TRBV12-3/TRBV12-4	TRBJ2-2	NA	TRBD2	TGTGCCAGCAGTTTACGACTAGCGGGAGGGGCCGGGGAGCTGTTTTTT	CASSLRLAGGAGELFF
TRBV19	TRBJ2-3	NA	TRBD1	TGTGCCAGTAGTCCCCGGGACAGGGGGCGCAGGACAGATACGCAGTATTTT	CASSPRDRGRRTDTQYF
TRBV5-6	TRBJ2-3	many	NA	TGTGCCAGCAGCCAAGGTCCCCACCTGAGCACAGATACGCAGTATTTT	CASSQGPHLSTDTQYF
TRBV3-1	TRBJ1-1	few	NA	TGTGCCAGCAGCCAAGATATTGAAGCTTTCTTT	CASSQDIEAFF
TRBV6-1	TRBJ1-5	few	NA	TGTGCCAGCAGTGAAGTGGGTTCGGGTCAGCCCCAGCATTTT	CASSEVGSGQPQHF
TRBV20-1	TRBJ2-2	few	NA	TGCAGTGCTGCTCACAGGGGGGGCACCGGGGAGCTGTTTTTT	CSAAHRGGTGELFF
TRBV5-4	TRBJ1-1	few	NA	TGTGCCAGCAGCTCCGCACAGGGAAAGAACACTGAAGCTTTCTTT	CASSSAQGKNTEAFF
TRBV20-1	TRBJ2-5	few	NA	TGCAGTGCTATCAAAGAGACCCAGTACTTC	CSAIKETQYF
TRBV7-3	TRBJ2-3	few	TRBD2	TGTGCCAGCAGCCAGGGGACTAGCGGGCGCACAGATACGCAGTATTTT	CASSQGTSGRTDTQYF
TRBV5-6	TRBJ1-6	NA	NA	TGTGCCAGCAGCACGGGGATTCCCAATTCACCCCTCCACTTT	CASSTGIPNSPLHF
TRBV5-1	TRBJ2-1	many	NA	TGCGCCAGCAGCTTGGTAGGAGAGCAGTTCTTC	CASSLVGEQFF
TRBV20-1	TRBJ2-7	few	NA	TGCAGTGCCCAGGGCACGACCTACGAGCAGTACTTC	CSAQGTTYEQYF
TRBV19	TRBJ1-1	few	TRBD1	TGTGCCAGTAGTCCACAGGGGAGGGTTAGCGCTGAAGCTTTCTTT	CASSPQGRVSAEAFF
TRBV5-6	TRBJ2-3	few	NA	TGTGCCAGCAGCTACAGGGTGTTTGGCACAGATACGCAGTATTTT	CASSYRVFGTDTQYF
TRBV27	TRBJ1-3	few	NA	TGTGCCAGCAGTCCCAGGGTAACAGAAAACACCATATATTTT	CASSPRVTENTIYF
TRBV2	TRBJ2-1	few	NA	TGTGCCAGCAGTGGTCAGGTCACCTACAATGAGCAGTTCTTC	CASSGQVTYNEQFF
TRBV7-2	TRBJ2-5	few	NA	TGTGCCAGCAGCCCGGGACGACGGGAGACCCAGTACTTC	CASSPGRRETQYF
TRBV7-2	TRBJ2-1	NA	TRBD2	TGTGCCAGCCGCTTGACTAGCGGGAGGTGGAATGAGCAGTTCTTC	CASRLTSGRWNEQFF
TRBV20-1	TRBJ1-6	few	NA	TGCAGTGCTAGAGAGACGGGCGGGGATTCACCCCTCCACTTT	CSARETGGDSPLHF
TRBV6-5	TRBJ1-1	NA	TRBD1	TGTGCCAGCAGTTACTCGGGACAGATTACCTTGAACACTGAAGCTTTCTTT	CASSYSGQITLNTEAFF
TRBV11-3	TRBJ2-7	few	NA	TGTGCCAGCAGCCGTCTAGTCTCCTACGAGCAGTACTTC	CASSRLVSYEQYF
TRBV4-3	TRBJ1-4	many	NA	TGCGCCAGCAGCCAAGATTGGGGGGTCGGTGAAAAACTGTTTTTT	CASSQDWGVGEKLFF